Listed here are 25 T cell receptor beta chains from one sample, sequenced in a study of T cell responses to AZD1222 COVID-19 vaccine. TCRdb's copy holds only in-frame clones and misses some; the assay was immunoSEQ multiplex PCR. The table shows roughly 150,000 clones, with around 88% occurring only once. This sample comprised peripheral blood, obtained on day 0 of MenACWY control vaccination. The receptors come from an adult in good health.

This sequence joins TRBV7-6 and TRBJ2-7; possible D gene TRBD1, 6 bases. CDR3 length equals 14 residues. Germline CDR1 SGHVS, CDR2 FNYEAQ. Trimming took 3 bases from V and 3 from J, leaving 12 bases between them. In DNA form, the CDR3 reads TGTGCCAGCAGCTTGTCAAACAGGGTCTACGAGCAGTACTTC. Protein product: CASSLSNRVYEQYF. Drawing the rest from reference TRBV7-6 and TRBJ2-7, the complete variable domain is GAGVSQSPRYKVTKRGQDVALRCDPISGHVSLYWYRQALGQGPEFLTYFNYEAQQDKSGLPNDRFSAERPEGSISTLTIQRTEQRDSAMYRCASSLSNRVYEQYFGPGTRLTVT.

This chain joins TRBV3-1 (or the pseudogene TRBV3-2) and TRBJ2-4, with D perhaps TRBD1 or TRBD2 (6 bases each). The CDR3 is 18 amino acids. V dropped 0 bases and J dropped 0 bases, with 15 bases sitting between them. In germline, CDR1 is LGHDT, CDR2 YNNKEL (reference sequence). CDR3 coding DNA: TGTGCCAGCAGCCAAGATAGGGGGGCTACCCTAGCCAAAAACATTCAGTACTTC. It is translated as CASSQDRGATLAKNIQYF.

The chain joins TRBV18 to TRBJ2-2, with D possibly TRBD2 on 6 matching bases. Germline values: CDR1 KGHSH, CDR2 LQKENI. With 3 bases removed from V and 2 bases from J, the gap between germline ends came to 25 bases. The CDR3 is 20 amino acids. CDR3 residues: CASSPFSGSGLPRNTGELFF. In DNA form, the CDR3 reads TGTGCCAGCTCACCGTTTAGCGGATCCGGGCTCCCTCGTAACACCGGGGAGCTGTTTTTT.

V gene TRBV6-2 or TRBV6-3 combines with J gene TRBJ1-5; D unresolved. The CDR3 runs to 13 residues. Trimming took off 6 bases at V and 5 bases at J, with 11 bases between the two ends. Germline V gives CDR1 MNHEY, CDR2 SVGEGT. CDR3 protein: CASSPPGYQPQHF. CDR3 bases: TGTGCCAGCAGCCCCCCGGGGTATCAGCCCCAGCATTTT.

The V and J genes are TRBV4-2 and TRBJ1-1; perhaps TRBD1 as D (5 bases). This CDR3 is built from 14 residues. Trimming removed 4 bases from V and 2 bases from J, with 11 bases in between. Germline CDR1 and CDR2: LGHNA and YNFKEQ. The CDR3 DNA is TGTGCCAGCAGCCGGGGGACGGGTAACACTGAAGCTTTCTTT. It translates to CASSRGTGNTEAFF.

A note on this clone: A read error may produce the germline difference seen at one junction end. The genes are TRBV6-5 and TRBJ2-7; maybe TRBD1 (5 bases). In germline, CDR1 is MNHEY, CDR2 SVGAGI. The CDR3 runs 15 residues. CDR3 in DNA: TGTGCCAGCAAAAGTCGCAGGGAACCCTCCCACGAGCAGTACTTC. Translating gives CASKSRREPSHEQYF.

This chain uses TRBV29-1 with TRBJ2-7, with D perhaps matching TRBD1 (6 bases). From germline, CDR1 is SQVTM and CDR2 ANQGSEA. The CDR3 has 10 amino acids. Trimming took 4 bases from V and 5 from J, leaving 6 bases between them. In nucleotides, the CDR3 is TGCAGCGTTGGACAGGACGAGCAGTACTTC. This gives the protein CSVGQDEQYF.

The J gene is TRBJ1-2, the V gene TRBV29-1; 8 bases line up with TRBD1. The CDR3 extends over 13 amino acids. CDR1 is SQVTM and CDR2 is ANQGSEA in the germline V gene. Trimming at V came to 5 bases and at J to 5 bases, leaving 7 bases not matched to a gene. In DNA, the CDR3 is TGCAGCGTTCGGACAGGGAATAGATATGGCTACACCTTC. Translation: CSVRTGNRYGYTF.

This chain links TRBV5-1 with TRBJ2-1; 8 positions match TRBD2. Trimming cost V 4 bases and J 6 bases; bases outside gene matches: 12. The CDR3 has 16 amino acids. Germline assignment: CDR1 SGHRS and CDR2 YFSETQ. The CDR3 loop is CASSGLAGSFPNEQFF. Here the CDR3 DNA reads TGCGCCAGCAGCGGCCTAGCGGGCAGCTTCCCCAATGAGCAGTTCTTC.

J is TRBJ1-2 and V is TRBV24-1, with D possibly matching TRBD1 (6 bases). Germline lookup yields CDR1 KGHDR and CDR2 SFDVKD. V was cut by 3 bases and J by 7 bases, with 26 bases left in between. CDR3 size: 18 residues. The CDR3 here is CATSDRSRGEGTRGGYTF. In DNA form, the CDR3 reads TGTGCCACCAGTGATCGGAGCAGGGGCGAGGGTACGAGAGGTGGCTACACCTTC.

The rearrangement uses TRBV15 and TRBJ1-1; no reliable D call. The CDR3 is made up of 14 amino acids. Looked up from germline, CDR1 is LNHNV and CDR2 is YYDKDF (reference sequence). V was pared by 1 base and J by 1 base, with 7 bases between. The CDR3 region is CATSRGRSNTEAFF. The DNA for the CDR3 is TGTGCCACCAGCAGAGGGAGGTCGAACACTGAAGCTTTCTTT.

The DNA of the CDR3 is TGTGCCAGCAGCCAAGGGGTAGGGCACTATGGCTACACCTTC. Protein product: CASSQGVGHYGYTF. J is TRBJ1-2 and V is TRBV4-2; D ambiguous. The germline CDR1 and CDR2 sequences are LGHNA and YNFKEQ. The CDR3 runs to 14 residues. V was trimmed by 1 base and J by 3 bases, leaving 9 bases between them.

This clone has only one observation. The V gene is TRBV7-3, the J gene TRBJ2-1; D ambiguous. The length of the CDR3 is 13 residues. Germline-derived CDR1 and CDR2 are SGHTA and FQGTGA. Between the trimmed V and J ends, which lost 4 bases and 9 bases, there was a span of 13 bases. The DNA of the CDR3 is TGTGCCAGCAGCTCCCTCACTATTGGTGAGCAGTTCTTC. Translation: CASSSLTIGEQFF.

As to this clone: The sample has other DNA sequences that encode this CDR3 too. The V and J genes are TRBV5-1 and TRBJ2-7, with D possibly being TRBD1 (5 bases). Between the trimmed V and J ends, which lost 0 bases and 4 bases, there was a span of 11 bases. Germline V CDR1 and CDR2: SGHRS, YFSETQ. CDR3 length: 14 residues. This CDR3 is CASSLGQGRYEQYF. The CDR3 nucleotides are TGCGCCAGCAGCTTGGGGCAGGGTCGGTACGAGCAGTACTTC.

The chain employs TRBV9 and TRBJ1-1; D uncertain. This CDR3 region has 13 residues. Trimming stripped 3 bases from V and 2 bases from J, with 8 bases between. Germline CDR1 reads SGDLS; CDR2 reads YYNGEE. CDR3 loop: CASSASKNTEAFF. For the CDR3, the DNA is TGTGCCAGCAGCGCATCCAAAAACACTGAAGCTTTCTTT.

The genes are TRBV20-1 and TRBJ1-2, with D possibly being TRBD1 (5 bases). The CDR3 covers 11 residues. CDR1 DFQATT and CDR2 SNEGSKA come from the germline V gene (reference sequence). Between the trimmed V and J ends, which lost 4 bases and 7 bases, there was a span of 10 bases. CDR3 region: CSAMTEGGYTF. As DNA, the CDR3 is TGCAGTGCTATGACAGAAGGTGGCTACACCTTC.

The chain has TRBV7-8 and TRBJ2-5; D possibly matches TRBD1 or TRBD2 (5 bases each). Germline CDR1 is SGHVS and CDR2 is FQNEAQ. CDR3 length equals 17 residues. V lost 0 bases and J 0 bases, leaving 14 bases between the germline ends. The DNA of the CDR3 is TGTGCCAGCAGCTTAGCCCCGGGGCCCTCGTACCAAGAGACCCAGTACTTC. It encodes CASSLAPGPSYQETQYF.

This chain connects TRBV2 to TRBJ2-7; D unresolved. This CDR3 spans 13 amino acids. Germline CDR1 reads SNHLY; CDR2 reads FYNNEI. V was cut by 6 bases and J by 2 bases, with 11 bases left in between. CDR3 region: CASSGVGAYEQYF. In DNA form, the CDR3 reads TGTGCCAGCAGCGGAGTTGGGGCCTACGAGCAGTACTTC.

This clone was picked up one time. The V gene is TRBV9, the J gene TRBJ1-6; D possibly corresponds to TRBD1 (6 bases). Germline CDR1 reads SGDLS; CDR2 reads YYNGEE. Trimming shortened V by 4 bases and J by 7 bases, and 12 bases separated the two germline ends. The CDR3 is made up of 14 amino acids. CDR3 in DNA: TGTGCCAGCAGCCAGAGACAGGAAAATTCACCCCTCCACTTT. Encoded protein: CASSQRQENSPLHF.

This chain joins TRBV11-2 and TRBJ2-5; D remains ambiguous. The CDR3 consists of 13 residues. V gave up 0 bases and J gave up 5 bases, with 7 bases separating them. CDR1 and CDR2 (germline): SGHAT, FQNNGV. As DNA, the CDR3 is TGTGCCAGCAGCTTAGACCCCCAGGAGACCCAGTACTTC. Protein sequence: CASSLDPQETQYF.

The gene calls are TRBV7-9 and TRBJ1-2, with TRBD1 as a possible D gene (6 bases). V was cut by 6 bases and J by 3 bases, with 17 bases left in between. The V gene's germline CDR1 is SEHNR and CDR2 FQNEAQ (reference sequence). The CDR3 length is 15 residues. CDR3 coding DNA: TGTGCCAGCAGTCCACTGGACAGCTCTGACTATGGCTACACCTTC. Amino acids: CASSPLDSSDYGYTF.

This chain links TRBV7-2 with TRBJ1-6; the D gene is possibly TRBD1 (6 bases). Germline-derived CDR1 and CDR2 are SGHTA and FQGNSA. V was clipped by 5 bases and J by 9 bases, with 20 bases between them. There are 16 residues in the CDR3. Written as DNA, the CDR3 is TGTGCCAGCAGCCCAAAACAAGGGGGGGGTGTTTCACCCCTCCACTTT. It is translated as CASSPKQGGGVSPLHF.

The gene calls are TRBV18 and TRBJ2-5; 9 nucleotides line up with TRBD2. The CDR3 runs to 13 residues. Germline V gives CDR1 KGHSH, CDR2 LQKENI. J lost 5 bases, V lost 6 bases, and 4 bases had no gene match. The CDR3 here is CASSGLARETQYF. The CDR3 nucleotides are TGTGCCAGCTCCGGACTAGCGAGGGAGACCCAGTACTTC.

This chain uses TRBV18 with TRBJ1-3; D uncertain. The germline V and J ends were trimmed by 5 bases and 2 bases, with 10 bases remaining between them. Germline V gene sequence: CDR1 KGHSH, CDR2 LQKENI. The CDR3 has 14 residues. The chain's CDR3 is CASSDATAGNTIYF. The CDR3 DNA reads TGTGCCAGCTCAGACGCGACTGCTGGAAACACCATATATTTT.

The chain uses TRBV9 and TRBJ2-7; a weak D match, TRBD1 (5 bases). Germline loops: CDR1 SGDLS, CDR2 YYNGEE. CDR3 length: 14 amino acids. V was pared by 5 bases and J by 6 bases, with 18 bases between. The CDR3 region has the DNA TGTGCCAGCAGTCAAGGGGCCGATAGGGGCGAGCAGTACTTC. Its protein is CASSQGADRGEQYF.